The 24 T cell receptor beta chains listed next were all sequenced from one sample in a study of STAT5B mutations in CD4+ large granular lymphocyte leukemia (dated by TCRdb to about 2022). The library came from the immunoSEQ multiplex PCR assay. TCRdb stores this immuneACCESS table with in-frame sequences only. Part of the clones is absent; in the studies checked, under half of the shortfall reflects unresolved V genes, and no reason is known for the rest. This sample has about 33,000 clones in its table, and 75% to 85% of those were observed once. The top ten clones comprise about 4.4% of the sample. The specimen was CD4+ T cells from blood buffy coats. The receptors come from a human donor in good health.

The genes are TRBV30 and TRBJ1-6; no clear D gene. There are 13 residues in the CDR3. Germline CDR1 is GTSNPN and CDR2 is SVGIG (reference sequence). The V and J ends lost 1 base and 6 bases respectively, with 7 bases between them. As DNA, the CDR3 is TGTGCCTGGAGTGGACGGACTAATTCACCCCTCCACTTT. Translation gives CAWSGRTNSPLHF.

This sequence joins TRBV7-9 and TRBJ2-3; no reliable D call. Trimming removed 2 bases at V and 4 bases at J, with 4 bases between. This CDR3 has 12 residues. Germline CDR1 is SEHNR and CDR2 is FQNEAQ (reference sequence). The CDR3 loop is CASSLRADTQYF. The CDR3 DNA reads TGTGCCAGCAGCTTAAGGGCAGATACGCAGTATTTT.

The V gene is TRBV2, the J gene TRBJ2-5; D uncertain. In germline, CDR1 is SNHLY, CDR2 FYNNEI. The CDR3 has 12 residues. V gave up 1 base and J gave up 5 bases, with 5 bases separating them. The CDR3 nucleotides read TGTGCCAGCAGTGAAGAACGGGAGACCCAGTACTTC. Protein product: CASSEERETQYF.

CDR3 nucleotides: TGTGCCAGCAGCTTGGACAGGGGAAATGGGGAGCAGTACTTC. This gives the protein CASSLDRGNGEQYF. V gene TRBV5-6 combines with J gene TRBJ2-7; 7 positions agree with TRBD1. This CDR3 region has 14 residues. The trim removed 0 bases at V and 7 bases at J, leaving 7 bases unmatched. CDR1 is SGHDT and CDR2 is YYEEEE in the germline V gene.

V gene TRBV11-2 combines with J gene TRBJ2-5, with D perhaps TRBD1 (5 bases). The germline V and J ends were trimmed by 5 bases and 4 bases, with 14 bases remaining between them. Germline-derived CDR1 and CDR2 are SGHAT and FQNNGV. CDR3 length: 14 amino acids. The CDR3 DNA is TGTGCCAGCAGCGTCTCAGGGTATAGAGAGACCCAGTACTTC. Encoded protein: CASSVSGYRETQYF.

The V gene is TRBV6-5, the J gene TRBJ1-2; D possibly corresponds to TRBD1 (6 bases). V shed 6 bases and J shed 7 bases, with 15 bases lying between them. This CDR3 contains 13 residues. Germline V gene sequence: CDR1 MNHEY, CDR2 SVGAGI. CDR3 DNA: TGTGCCAGCAGGGTCCCAGGACAGTCTGGCTACACCTTC. Its translation: CASRVPGQSGYTF.

The chain carries TRBV14 and TRBJ2-3; 8 bases match TRBD2. Germline V gene lookup returns CDR1 SGHDN and CDR2 FVKESK. This CDR3 has 14 residues. V dropped 6 bases and J dropped 6; count of bases not matched to a gene: 8. This chain's CDR3 is CASRKWREADTQYF. The CDR3, as DNA: TGTGCCAGCAGAAAGTGGCGGGAGGCGGATACGCAGTATTTT. Drawing the rest from reference TRBV14 and TRBJ2-3, the complete variable domain is EAGVTQFPSHSVIEKGQTVTLRCDPISGHDNLYWYRRVMGKEIKFLLHFVKESKQDESGMPNNRFLAERTGGTYSTLKVQPAELEDSGVYFCASRKWREADTQYFGPGTRLTVL.

This chain connects TRBV5-1 to TRBJ1-3, with D possibly being TRBD1 (6 bases). The germline CDR1 and CDR2 sequences are SGHRS and YFSETQ. The CDR3 spans 18 residues. V was pared by 0 bases and J by 1 base, with 17 bases between. CDR3 sequence reads: CASSLGPGGGTSGNTIYF. The CDR3 DNA follows: TGCGCCAGCAGCTTGGGGCCCGGTGGTGGGACATCTGGAAACACCATATATTTT.

The chain couples TRBV4-3 to TRBJ1-2; 8 bases are a match to TRBD1. Losses at the gene ends were 4 bases for V and 2 bases for J; bases not matched to a gene: 6. This CDR3 has 15 residues. CDR1 is LGHNA, CDR2 YSLEER, per germline. CDR3 sequence reads: CASSPRQGLNYGYTF. The DNA for the CDR3 is TGCGCCAGCAGCCCGCGACAGGGGTTAAACTATGGCTACACCTTC.

The V call is TRBV29-1, the J call TRBJ1-1, with TRBD1 matching over 11 bases. V was pared by 7 bases and J by 3 bases, with 7 bases of the junction left unmatched. Germline V gene data show CDR1 as SQVTM and CDR2 as ANQGSEA. The CDR3 has 14 amino acids. The CDR3 protein is CSGGTGGWDTEAFF. The CDR3 region has the DNA TGCAGCGGGGGGACAGGGGGATGGGACACTGAAGCTTTCTTT.

This clone turned up a few times. CDR3 DNA: TGTGCCAGCAGTGGGTGGAGCTCCTACAATGAGCAGTTCTTC. This translates into CASSGWSSYNEQFF. The chain uses TRBV5-4 and TRBJ2-1; D is unresolved. With 5 bases removed from V and 0 bases from J, the gap between germline ends came to 9 bases. Per the germline V gene, CDR1 is SGHNT and CDR2 is YYREEE (reference sequence). The CDR3 totals 14 residues.

This chain connects TRBV10-3 to TRBJ2-2, with 11 bases fitting TRBD1. The CDR3 has 14 residues. Germline V gene data show CDR1 as ENHRY and CDR2 as SYGVKD. V lost 6 bases and J lost 5; bases outside the gene matches: 2. CDR3 amino acids: CAIRGQGETGELFF. CDR3 DNA sequence: TGTGCCATCAGGGGACAGGGGGAGACCGGGGAGCTGTTTTTT.

The rearrangement joins TRBV10-3 to TRBJ1-1; possible D gene TRBD1, 6 bases. This CDR3 is built from 14 residues. Looked up from germline, CDR1 is ENHRY and CDR2 is SYGVKD. V was shortened by 6 bases and J by 0 bases, with 11 bases between the two germline ends. Written as DNA, the CDR3 is TGTGCCATCAGGAGGACAGACATGAACACTGAAGCTTTCTTT. Translating it yields CAIRRTDMNTEAFF.

The chain has TRBV10-3 and TRBJ2-7; D is ambiguous. The germline CDR1 and CDR2 sequences are ENHRY and SYGVKD. The germline V and J ends were trimmed by 3 bases and 5 bases, with 5 bases remaining between them. The CDR3 runs to 11 residues. In nucleotides, the CDR3 is TGTGCCATCAGTGAAGGAGACGAGCAGTACTTC. Its translation: CAISEGDEQYF.

The chain recombines TRBV6-1 with TRBJ2-7, with no clear D. V was pared by 1 base and J by 3 bases, with 4 bases between. The germline gives CDR1 MNHNS, CDR2 SASEGT. This CDR3 is 12 amino acids long. The CDR3 nucleotides read TGTGCCAGCAGTGAAGGGGGCTACGAGCAGTACTTC. Its protein product is CASSEGGYEQYF.

This chain links TRBV28 with TRBJ1-1; 8 positions agree with TRBD1. CDR3 length: 14 amino acids. With V trimmed by 7 bases and J by 4 bases, 8 bases remained unmatched. Germline CDR1 is MDHEN and CDR2 is SYDVKM. The CDR3 coding sequence is TGTGCCAGCACCCCGACAGGGGCCCCCACTGAAGCTTTCTTT. Its translation is CASTPTGAPTEAFF.

This chain uses TRBV19 with TRBJ2-1, with TRBD1 identical over 7 bases. From germline, CDR1 is LNHDA and CDR2 SQIVND (reference sequence). This CDR3 region has 12 residues. Trimming took 5 bases from V and 9 from J; bases not matched to a gene: 4. CDR3 sequence: CASSFTGAEQFF. CDR3 bases: TGTGCCAGTAGTTTTACAGGGGCTGAGCAGTTCTTC. The whole variable domain, remainder taken from reference TRBV19 and TRBJ2-1, is DGGITQSPKYLFRKEGQNVTLSCEQNLNHDAMYWYRQDPGQGLRLIYYSQIVNDFQKGDIAEGYSVSREKKESFPLTVTSAQKNPTAFYLCASSFTGAEQFFGPGTRLTVL.

This chain links TRBV27 with TRBJ2-7; tentative D call: TRBD1 (6 bases). The V gene lost 6 bases and the J gene lost 7 bases, with 16 bases spanning the gap. This CDR3 spans 13 amino acids. Looked up from germline, CDR1 is MNHEY and CDR2 is SMNVEV (reference sequence). This chain's CDR3 is CASSSPLGGEQYF. DNA of the CDR3: TGTGCCAGCAGCTCCCCCCTAGGGGGAGAGCAGTACTTC.

Here the CDR3 reads CASRLADRTGRVNTEAFF. The DNA for the CDR3 is TGTGCAAGTCGCTTAGCAGATAGGACAGGGCGAGTGAACACTGAAGCTTTCTTT. V is TRBV12-2 and J is TRBJ1-1; TRBD1, as called in the table, went unchecked against the DNA. TRBV12-2 is tagged as a pseudogene. This CDR3 region has 18 residues.

The V call is TRBV28, the J call TRBJ1-1; 11 positions match TRBD1. The germline gives CDR1 MDHEN, CDR2 SYDVKM. Trimming removed 6 bases from V and 10 bases from J; junction bases left unmatched: 16. The CDR3 contains 16 residues. The CDR3 protein is CASRPPGQGEIGGAFF. CDR3 in DNA: TGTGCCAGCAGACCCCCGGGACAGGGGGAAATTGGGGGAGCTTTCTTT. Supplemented by reference TRBV28 and TRBJ1-1, the full variable domain reads DVKVTQSSRYLVKRTGEKVFLECVQDMDHENMFWYRQDPGLGLRLIYFSYDVKMKEKGDIPEGYSVSREKKERFSLILESASTNQTSMYLCASRPPGQGEIGGAFFGQGTRLTVV.

The gene calls are TRBV2 and TRBJ2-1, with D unclear. Looked up from germline, CDR1 is SNHLY and CDR2 is FYNNEI. The CDR3 runs to 12 residues. V lost 4 bases, J lost 9 bases, and 10 bases lay in between. The CDR3 DNA reads as TGTGCCAGCAGTGGGGCAGTCAGTGAGCAGTTCTTC. It translates to CASSGAVSEQFF.

The gene calls are TRBV28 and TRBJ2-7; D unclear. In germline, CDR1 is MDHEN, CDR2 SYDVKM. V lost 10 bases and J lost 0, with 16 bases in between. The CDR3 runs 14 residues. In DNA form, the CDR3 reads TGTGCCACCTTAAATGGAGAAAGCTCCTACGAGCAGTACTTC. Translated, it gives CATLNGESSYEQYF.

The chain carries TRBV2 and TRBJ1-4; weak D call: TRBD1 (6 bases). The V gene's germline CDR1 is SNHLY and CDR2 FYNNEI. The germline V and J ends were trimmed by 6 bases and 10 bases, with 21 bases remaining between them. The CDR3 is made up of 15 amino acids. As DNA, the CDR3 is TGTGCCAGCAGCTTAGGACAGACTAATGAAGGAAAACTGTTTTTT. It is translated as CASSLGQTNEGKLFF.

This rearrangement joins TRBV5-1 to TRBJ2-5; D is unclear. V was shortened by 0 bases and J by 4 bases, with 13 bases between the two germline ends. The CDR3 extends over 15 amino acids. Germline loops: CDR1 SGHRS, CDR2 YFSETQ. In nucleotides, the CDR3 is TGCGCCAGCAGCTTGGCCGTGGGGTTGTCAGAGACCCAGTACTTC. This encodes CASSLAVGLSETQYF.